The T cell receptor beta chain described here comes from a study of CD8+ T cells in alopecia areata. Study at large: Those patients who were treated received oral tofacitinib, which was given at 5 to 10 mg twice daily for moderate-to-severe alopecia areata. Points from the study as a whole: Higher clonality than in normal scalp was seen in lesional scalp, especially alopecia totalis/universalis. Scalp samples also yield sequences of resident alphabeta T cells from normal skin.

The CDR3 totals 14 residues. Germline CDR1 and CDR2: GTSNPN and SVGIG (reference sequence). Trimming cost V 3 bases and J 6 bases, with 14 bases left between them. Reverse transcribed after extraction, RNA yielded cDNA as the sequencing template. Produced via immunoSEQ multiplex PCR; TCRdb's table is partial and in-frame only. This sample has some 95,000 clones, with 40% to 45% found just once. This clone showed up just once. Antigen: not known. Patients with alopecia areata provided lesional scalp punch biopsies as well as peripheral blood. The rearrangement links TRBV30 to TRBJ2-2, with D possibly being TRBD1 (5 bases). The TCR was taken from a human donor with alopecia areata. The sequencing sample was made of CD4+ T cells sorted from blood. The CDR3 coding sequence is TGTGCCTGGAGGCAAGTCGCAGGGTCCGGGGAGCTGTTTTTT. Its protein is CAWRQVAGSGELFF.